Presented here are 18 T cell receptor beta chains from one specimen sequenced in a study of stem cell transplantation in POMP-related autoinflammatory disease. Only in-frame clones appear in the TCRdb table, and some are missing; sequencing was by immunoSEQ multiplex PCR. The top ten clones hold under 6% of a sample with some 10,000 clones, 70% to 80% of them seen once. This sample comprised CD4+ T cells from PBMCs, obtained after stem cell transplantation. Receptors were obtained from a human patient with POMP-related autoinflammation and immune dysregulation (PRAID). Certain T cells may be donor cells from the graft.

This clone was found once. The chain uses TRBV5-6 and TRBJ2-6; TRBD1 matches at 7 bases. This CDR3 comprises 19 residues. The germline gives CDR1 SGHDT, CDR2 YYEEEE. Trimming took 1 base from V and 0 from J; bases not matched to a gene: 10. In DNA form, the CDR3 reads TGTGCCAGCAGCTTGATAGGGACAGCGGACCTCTCTGGGGCCAACGTCCTGACTTTC. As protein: CASSLIGTADLSGANVLTF.

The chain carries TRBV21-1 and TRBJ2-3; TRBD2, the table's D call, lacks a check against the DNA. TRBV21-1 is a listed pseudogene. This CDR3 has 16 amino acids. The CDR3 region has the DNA TGTGCCAGCAGCAAACTAGCGGGGGAGATCACAGATACGCAGTATTTT. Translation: CASSKLAGEITDTQYF.

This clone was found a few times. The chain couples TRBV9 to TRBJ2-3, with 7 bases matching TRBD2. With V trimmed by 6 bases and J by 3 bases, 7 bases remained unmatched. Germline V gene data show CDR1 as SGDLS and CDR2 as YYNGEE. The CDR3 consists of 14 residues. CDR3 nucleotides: TGTGCCAGCACCCGGGGGGTGGGGACAGATACGCAGTATTTT. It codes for CASTRGVGTDTQYF.

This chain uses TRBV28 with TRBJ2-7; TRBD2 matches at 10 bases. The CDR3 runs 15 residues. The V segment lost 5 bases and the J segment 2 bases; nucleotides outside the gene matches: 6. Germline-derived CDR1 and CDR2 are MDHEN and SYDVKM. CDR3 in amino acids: CASSPALAGAYEQYF. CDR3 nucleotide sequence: TGTGCCAGCAGTCCTGCCCTAGCGGGAGCCTACGAGCAGTACTTC.

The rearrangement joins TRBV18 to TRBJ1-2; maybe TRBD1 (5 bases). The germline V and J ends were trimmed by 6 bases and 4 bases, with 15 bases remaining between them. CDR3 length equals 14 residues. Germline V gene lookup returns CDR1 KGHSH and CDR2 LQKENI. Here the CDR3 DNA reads TGTGCCAGCTCTCAGGGAAGAGGAGTCTATGGCTACACCTTC. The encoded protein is CASSQGRGVYGYTF.

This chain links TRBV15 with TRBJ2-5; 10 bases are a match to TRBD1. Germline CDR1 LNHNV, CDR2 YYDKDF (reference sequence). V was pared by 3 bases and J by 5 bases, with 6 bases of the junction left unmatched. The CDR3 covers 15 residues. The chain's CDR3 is CATSRAGTGVETQYF. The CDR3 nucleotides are TGTGCCACCAGCAGGGCCGGGACAGGGGTGGAGACCCAGTACTTC.

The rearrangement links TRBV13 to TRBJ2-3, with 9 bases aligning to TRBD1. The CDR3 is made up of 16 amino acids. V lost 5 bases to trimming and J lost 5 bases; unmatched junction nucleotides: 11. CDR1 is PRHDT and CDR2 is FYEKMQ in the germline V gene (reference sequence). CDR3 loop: CASSVGGTGILDTQYF. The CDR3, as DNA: TGTGCCAGCAGCGTGGGCGGGACAGGGATTCTAGATACGCAGTATTTT. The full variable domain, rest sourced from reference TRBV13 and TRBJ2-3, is AAGVIQSPRHLIKEKRETATLKCYPIPRHDTVYWYQQGPGQDPQFLISFYEKMQSDKGSIPDRFSAQQFSDYHSELNMSSLELGDSALYFCASSVGGTGILDTQYFGPGTRLTVL.

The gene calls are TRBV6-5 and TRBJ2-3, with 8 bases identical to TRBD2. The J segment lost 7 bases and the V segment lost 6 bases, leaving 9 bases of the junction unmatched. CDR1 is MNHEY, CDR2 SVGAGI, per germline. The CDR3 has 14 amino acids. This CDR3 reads CASSATRTSYTQYF. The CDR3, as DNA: TGTGCCAGCAGCGCAACTAGGACTAGCTATACGCAGTATTTT.

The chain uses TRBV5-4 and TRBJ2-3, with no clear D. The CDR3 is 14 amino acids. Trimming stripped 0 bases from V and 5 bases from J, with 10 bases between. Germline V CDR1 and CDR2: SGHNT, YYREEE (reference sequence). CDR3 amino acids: CASSLVSRQDTQYF. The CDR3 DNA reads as TGTGCCAGCAGCTTGGTTAGTAGACAAGATACGCAGTATTTT. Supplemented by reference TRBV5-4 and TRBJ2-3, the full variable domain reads ETGVTQSPTHLIKTRGQQVTLRCSSQSGHNTVSWYQQALGQGPQFIFQYYREEENGRGNFPPRFSGLQFPNYSSELNVNALELDDSALYLCASSLVSRQDTQYFGPGTRLTVL.

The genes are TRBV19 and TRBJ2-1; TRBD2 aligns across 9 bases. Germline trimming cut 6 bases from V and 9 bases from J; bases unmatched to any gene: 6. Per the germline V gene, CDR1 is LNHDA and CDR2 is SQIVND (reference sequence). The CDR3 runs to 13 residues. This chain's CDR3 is CASRLASGTEQFF. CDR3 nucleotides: TGTGCCAGTAGGTTAGCTAGCGGGACTGAGCAGTTCTTC.

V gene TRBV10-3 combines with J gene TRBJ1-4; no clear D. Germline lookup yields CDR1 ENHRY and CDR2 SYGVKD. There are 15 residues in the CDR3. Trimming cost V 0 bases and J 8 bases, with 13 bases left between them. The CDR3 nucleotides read TGTGCCATCAGTGAGTCTCATTCCGACGGGGAAAAACTGTTTTTT. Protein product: CAISESHSDGEKLFF.

The CDR3 protein is CASSSPRGREGPRETQYF. CDR3 coding DNA: TGTGCCAGCAGTTCTCCCCGTGGGCGGGAGGGCCCTAGAGAGACCCAGTACTTC. The chain joins TRBV28 to TRBJ2-5; 9 bases match TRBD2. This CDR3 region has 18 residues. V shed 4 bases and J 4 bases; nucleotides not matched to a gene: 16. Germline CDR1 and CDR2: MDHEN and SYDVKM.

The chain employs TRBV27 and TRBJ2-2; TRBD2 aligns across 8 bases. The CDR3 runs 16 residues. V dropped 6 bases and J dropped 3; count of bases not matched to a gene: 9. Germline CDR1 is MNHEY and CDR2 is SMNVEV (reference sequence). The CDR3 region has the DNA TGTGCCAGCAGACCTCGGAGCGGGAGCGACACCGGGGAGCTGTTTTTT. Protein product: CASRPRSGSDTGELFF.

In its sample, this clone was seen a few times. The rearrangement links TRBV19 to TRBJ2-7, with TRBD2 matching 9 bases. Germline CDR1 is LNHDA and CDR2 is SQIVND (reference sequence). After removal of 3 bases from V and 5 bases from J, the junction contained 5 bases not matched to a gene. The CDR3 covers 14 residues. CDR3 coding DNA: TGTGCCAGTAGTATTAGCGGGAGTGTAAACGAGCAGTACTTC. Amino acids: CASSISGSVNEQYF.

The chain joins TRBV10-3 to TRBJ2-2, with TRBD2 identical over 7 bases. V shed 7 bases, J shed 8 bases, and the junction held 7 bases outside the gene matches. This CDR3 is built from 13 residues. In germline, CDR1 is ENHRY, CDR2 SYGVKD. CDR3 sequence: CAIKRLAWGELFF. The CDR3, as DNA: TGTGCCATCAAGAGACTAGCCTGGGGGGAGCTGTTTTTT.

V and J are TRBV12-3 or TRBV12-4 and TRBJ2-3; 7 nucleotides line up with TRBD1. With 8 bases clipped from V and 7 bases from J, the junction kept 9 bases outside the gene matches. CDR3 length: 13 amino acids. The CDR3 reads CASWATGDYTQYF. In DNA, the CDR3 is TGTGCCAGCTGGGCAACAGGGGATTATACGCAGTATTTT.

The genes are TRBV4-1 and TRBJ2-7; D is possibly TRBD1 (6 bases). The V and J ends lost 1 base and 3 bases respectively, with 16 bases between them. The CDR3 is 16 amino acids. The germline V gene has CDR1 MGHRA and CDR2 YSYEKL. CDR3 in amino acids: CASSQASGVNFYEQYF. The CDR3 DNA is TGCGCCAGCAGCCAAGCATCAGGGGTGAATTTCTACGAGCAGTACTTC.

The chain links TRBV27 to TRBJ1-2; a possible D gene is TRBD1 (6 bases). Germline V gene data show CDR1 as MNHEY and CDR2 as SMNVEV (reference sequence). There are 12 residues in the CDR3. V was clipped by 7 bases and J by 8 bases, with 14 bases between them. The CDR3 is CASKGRGLGYTF. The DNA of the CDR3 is TGTGCCAGCAAGGGCAGGGGATTAGGCTACACCTTC.